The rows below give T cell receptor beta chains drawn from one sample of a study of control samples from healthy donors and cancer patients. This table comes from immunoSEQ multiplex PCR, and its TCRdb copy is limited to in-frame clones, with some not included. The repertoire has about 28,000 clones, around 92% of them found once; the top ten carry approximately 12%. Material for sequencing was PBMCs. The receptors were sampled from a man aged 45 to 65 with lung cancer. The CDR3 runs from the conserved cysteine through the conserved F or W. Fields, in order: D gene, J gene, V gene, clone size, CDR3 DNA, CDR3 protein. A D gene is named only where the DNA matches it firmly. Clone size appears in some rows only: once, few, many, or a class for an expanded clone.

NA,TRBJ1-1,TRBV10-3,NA,TGTGCCATCAGAATACAGGGGAACACTGAAGCTTTCTTT,CAIRIQGNTEAFF
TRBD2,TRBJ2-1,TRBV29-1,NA,TGCAGCGTTTCGGGACTAGCGGGGAGTAATGAGCAGTTCTTC,CSVSGLAGSNEQFF
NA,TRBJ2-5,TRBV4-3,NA,TGCGCCAGCAGCCAAGACGGTCCGGGGACCTCACAAGAGACCCAGTACTTC,CASSQDGPGTSQETQYF
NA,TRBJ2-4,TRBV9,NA,TGTGCCAGCAGCGTAGGTAGATTGGGGTCCAAAAACATTCAGTACTTC,CASSVGRLGSKNIQYF
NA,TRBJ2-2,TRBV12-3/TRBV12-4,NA,TGTGCCAGCAGTGACCTAGGGGCCGGGGAGCTGTTTTTT,CASSDLGAGELFF
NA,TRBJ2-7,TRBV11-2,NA,TGTGCCAGCAGCTTAGATCGGACAGCCTACGAGCAGTACTTC,CASSLDRTAYEQYF
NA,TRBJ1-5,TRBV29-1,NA,TGCAGCGTGGGGGACCGGGGCAATCAGCCCCAGCATTTT,CSVGDRGNQPQHF
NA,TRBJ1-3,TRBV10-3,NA,TGTGCCATCAGTGGTGGGGGATACCGCTCTGGAAACACCATATATTTT,CAISGGGYRSGNTIYF
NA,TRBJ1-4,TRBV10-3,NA,TGTGCCATCAGTGAACAGTTGGTTGGCAGTAATGAAAAACTGTTTTTT,CAISEQLVGSNEKLFF
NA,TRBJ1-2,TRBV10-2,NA,TGCGCCAGCAGTGAGCGTGGAACGGGGCCCTTAGGCGATGGCTACACCTTC,CASSERGTGPLGDGYTF
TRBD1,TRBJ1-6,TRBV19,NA,TGTGCCAGTAGTATGATAAGGTTGGGACAGGGTTATTCACCCCTCCACTTT,CASSMIRLGQGYSPLHF
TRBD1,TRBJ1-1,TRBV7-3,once,TGTGCCAGCAGTCCCGGGACAGAGTACGAAGCTTTCTTT,CASSPGTEYEAFF
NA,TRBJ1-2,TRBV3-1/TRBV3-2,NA,TGTGCCAGCAGCCAAAATCCTAGGGTTTCAGTAAACGGCTACACCTTC,CASSQNPRVSVNGYTF
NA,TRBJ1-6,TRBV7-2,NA,TGTGCCAGCAGCTTAATGGCATGGGGGTCTAATTCACCCCTCCACTTT,CASSLMAWGSNSPLHF
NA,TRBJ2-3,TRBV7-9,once,TGTGCCAGCAGCTTAGATACGCAGTATTTT,CASSLDTQYF
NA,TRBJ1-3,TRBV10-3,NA,TGTGCCATCAGTGAGAACAGGGTCGCTGGAAACACCATATATTTT,CAISENRVAGNTIYF
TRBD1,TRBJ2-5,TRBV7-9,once,TGTGCCAGCAGCATGAGGGACAGGGGAGAGACCCAGTACTTC,CASSMRDRGETQYF
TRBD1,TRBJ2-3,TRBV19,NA,TGTGCCAGTAGTATATTCGCCGACAGGGTTTTGGATACGCAGTATTTT,CASSIFADRVLDTQYF
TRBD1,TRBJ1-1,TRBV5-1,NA,TGCGCCAGCAGCTCTCGACAGGGGGTCCCAGAAGCTTTCTTT,CASSSRQGVPEAFF
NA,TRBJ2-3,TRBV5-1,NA,TGCGCCAGCAGCTGGAGAGGGGAGACCACAGATACGCAGTATTTT,CASSWRGETTDTQYF
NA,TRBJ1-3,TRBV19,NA,TGTGCCAGCGGGTCTACGGGCTTCTCCTTCTCTGGAAACACCATATATTTT,CASGSTGFSFSGNTIYF
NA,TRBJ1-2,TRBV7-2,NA,TGTGCCAGCAGCCCTCCCGGGTTGGGGGCGGAGGGCTACACCTTC,CASSPPGLGAEGYTF
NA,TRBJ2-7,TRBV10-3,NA,TGTGCCATCAGTCCAAGACAATTTTACGAGCAGTACTTC,CAISPRQFYEQYF
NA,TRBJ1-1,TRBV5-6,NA,TGTGCCAGCAGCTTGGGACAGATGAACACTGAAGCTTTCTTT,CASSLGQMNTEAFF
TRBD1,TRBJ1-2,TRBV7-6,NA,TGTGCCAGCAGCCCGGGACAGGGTTTTAGCTACACCTTC,CASSPGQGFSYTF
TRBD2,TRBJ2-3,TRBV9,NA,TGTGCCAGCAGCAATAGCGGGGGCGTAGATACGCAGTATTTT,CASSNSGGVDTQYF
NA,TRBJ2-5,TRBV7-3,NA,TGTGCCAGCTGCGTAGTCGGGAAACAAGAGACCCAGTACTTC,CASCVVGKQETQYF
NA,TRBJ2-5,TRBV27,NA,TGTGCCAGCAGTTACGAGGAGACCCAGTACTTC,CASSYEETQYF
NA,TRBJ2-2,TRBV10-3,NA,TGTGCCATCAGGCCTGGAAAGGGGTATACCGGGGAGCTGTTTTTT,CAIRPGKGYTGELFF
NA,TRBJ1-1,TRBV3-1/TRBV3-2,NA,TGTGCCAGCAGCCTGCAGGGTTGGCTCACTGAAGCTTTCTTT,CASSLQGWLTEAFF
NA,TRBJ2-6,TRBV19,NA,TGTGCCAGTAGTATAGATCTAAGGGCCTCTGGGGCCAACGTCCTGACTTTC,CASSIDLRASGANVLTF
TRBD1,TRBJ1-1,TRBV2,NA,TGTGCCAGCAGTCGCACTCAGGGGGGATACACTGAAGCTTTCTTT,CASSRTQGGYTEAFF
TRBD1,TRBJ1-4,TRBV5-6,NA,TGTGCCAGCAGCGCGATAGGACAGGGGATGTCGCACTTTGAAAAACTGTTTTTT,CASSAIGQGMSHFEKLFF
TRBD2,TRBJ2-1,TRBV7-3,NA,TGTGCCAGCAGCTTAAATAGCGGGGGGGTACATGAGCAGTTCTTC,CASSLNSGGVHEQFF
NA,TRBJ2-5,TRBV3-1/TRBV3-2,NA,TGTGCCAGCACCCTTGGTTGGGGGGCGGAGGAGACCCAGTACTTC,CASTLGWGAEETQYF
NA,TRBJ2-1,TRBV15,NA,TGTGCCACCAGCAGAGAAGTGTGGGCCGTCCATGAGCAGTTCTTC,CATSREVWAVHEQFF
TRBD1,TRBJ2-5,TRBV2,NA,TGTGCCAGCAGGCCAGGGGGCAGGGAGACCCAGTACTTC,CASRPGGRETQYF
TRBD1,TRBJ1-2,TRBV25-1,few,TGTGCCAGCAGTAAGGGACAGGGCAACTATGGCTACACCTTC,CASSKGQGNYGYTF
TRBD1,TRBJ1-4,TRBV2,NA,TGTGCCAGCAGTGAGGGACAGGGTTTTGAAAAACTGTTTTTT,CASSEGQGFEKLFF
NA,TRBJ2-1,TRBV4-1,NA,TGCGCCAGCAGCCTACAGGATTACAATGAGCAGTTCTTC,CASSLQDYNEQFF
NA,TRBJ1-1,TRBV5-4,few,TGTGCCAGCAGCTTGGTTCCCCTGAACACTGAAGCTTTCTTT,CASSLVPLNTEAFF
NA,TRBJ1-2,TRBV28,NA,TGTGCCAGCAGTTTATCGGGGGGCTACCCGGGTGGCTACACCTTC,CASSLSGGYPGGYTF
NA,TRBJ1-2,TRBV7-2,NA,TGTGCCAGCAGCTTAGCACAAGGGGCGGACTATGGCTACACCTTC,CASSLAQGADYGYTF
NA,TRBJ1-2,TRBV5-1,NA,TGCGCCAGCGGCTTGGGCTTCGGGGATAGCGGCTACACCTTC,CASGLGFGDSGYTF
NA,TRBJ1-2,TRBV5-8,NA,TGTGCCAGCAGTTTCCCAAACGGGGGCTACACCTTC,CASSFPNGGYTF
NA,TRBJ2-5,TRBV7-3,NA,TGTGCCAGCAGCCCCTTCGGGGGTAATCAAGAGACCCAGTACTTC,CASSPFGGNQETQYF
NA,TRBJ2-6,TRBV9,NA,TGTGCCAGCAGGGCCTCTGGGGCCAACGTCCTGACTTTC,CASRASGANVLTF
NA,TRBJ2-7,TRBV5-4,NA,TGTGCCAGCAGCCCGGGGGGCCGGGACAGGATGACCGAGCAGTACTTC,CASSPGGRDRMTEQYF
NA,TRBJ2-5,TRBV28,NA,TGTGCCAGCACTCGAGGGGGGCCACTAGGAGAGACCCAGTACTTC,CASTRGGPLGETQYF